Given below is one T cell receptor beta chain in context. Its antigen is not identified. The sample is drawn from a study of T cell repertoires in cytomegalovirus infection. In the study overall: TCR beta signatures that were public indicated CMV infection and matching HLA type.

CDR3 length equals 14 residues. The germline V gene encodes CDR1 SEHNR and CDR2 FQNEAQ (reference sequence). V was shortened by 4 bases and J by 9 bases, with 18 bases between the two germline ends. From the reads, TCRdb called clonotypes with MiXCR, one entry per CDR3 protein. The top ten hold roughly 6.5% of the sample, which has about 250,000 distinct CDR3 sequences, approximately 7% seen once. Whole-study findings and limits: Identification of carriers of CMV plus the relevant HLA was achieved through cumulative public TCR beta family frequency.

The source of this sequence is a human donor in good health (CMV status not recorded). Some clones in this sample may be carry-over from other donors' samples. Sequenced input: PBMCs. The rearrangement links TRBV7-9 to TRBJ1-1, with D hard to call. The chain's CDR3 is CASSSSTDRTQAFF. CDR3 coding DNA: TGTGCCAGCAGCTCATCGACGGACCGAACCCAAGCTTTCTTT.